The rows below give T cell receptor beta chains drawn from one sample of a study of blood T cell repertoires in COVID-19. Measured with immunoSEQ multiplex PCR; TCRdb has only the in-frame clones, and not every one. The profile shows approximately 400,000 clones, under 85% of them singletons. The sequencing sample was made of PBMCs or T cells enriched from blood (not recorded which). All receptors derive from a woman aged 50 to 60 who had recovered from COVID-19. The CDR3 runs from the conserved cysteine through the conserved F or W. A D gene is named only where the DNA matches it firmly. Not all rows give a size; the values are once, few, many and, for expanded clones, a class.

DNA,CDR3,V,D,size,J
TGTGCCAGTAGTACCATCCTGACAGGCCTGTCCCTCAGAAACACCATATATTTT,CASSTILTGLSLRNTIYF,TRBV19,.,few,TRBJ1-3
TGCGCCAGCAGCCAAACTAGCGGGAACTCGCCCGGGGAGCTGTTTTTT,CASSQTSGNSPGELFF,TRBV5-1,TRBD2,.,TRBJ2-2
TGTGCCAGCAGTTTCCCGGCAGGGCTGAATCAGCCCCAGCATTTT,CASSFPAGLNQPQHF,TRBV6-2/TRBV6-3,.,once,TRBJ1-5
TGTGCCAGCAGCGACGGGGTCGATGAAAAACTGTTTTTT,CASSDGVDEKLFF,TRBV7-8,.,.,TRBJ1-4
TGTGCCAGCAGCCAAGGGGGGACAGCGAACACCGGGGAGCTGTTTTTT,CASSQGGTANTGELFF,TRBV3-1/TRBV3-2,TRBD1,.,TRBJ2-2
TGCAGCGTTGATGGCAGGACAGTAATGAACACTGAAGCTTTCTTT,CSVDGRTVMNTEAFF,TRBV29-1,.,.,TRBJ1-1
TGTGCCAGCAGTGAAGAGGTGTTGGGCCAGCCCCAGCATTTT,CASSEEVLGQPQHF,TRBV2,.,once,TRBJ1-5
TGTGCCAGCAGCTCATTAGGGGGAAATAGCAATCAGCCCCAGCATTTT,CASSSLGGNSNQPQHF,TRBV7-8,.,once,TRBJ1-5
TGTGCCAGCAGCTGCGGGGGGGCATACAATGAGCAGTTCTTC,CASSCGGAYNEQFF,TRBV7-2,TRBD2,.,TRBJ2-1
TGTGCCAGCAGCCCCCGGACTAGCGGAAGCACCGGGGAGCTGTTTTTT,CASSPRTSGSTGELFF,TRBV6-4,TRBD2,.,TRBJ2-2
TGTGCCTGGAGTGTCCGGGGCAGGGGGCAATATGGCTACACCTTC,CAWSVRGRGQYGYTF,TRBV30,TRBD1,once,TRBJ1-2
TGTGCCAGCACCTGGAGGGGGGGACCTTCACCCCTCCACTTT,CASTWRGGPSPLHF,TRBV28,.,.,TRBJ1-6
TGTGCCAGCAGTCCTTGGGCGACGGTGTTGGGCTACACCTTC,CASSPWATVLGYTF,TRBV7-9,.,.,TRBJ1-2
TGTGCCAGCAGTTTATCCAGGGGGTTCGCTTCACCCCTCCACTTT,CASSLSRGFASPLHF,TRBV27,TRBD1,.,TRBJ1-6
TGTGCCAGCATGCGGCAAGAGACCCAGTACTTC,CASMRQETQYF,TRBV2,.,.,TRBJ2-5
TGTGCCAGCAGCCCAGGGCCTGACGGGGAGCTGTTTTTT,CASSPGPDGELFF,TRBV9,.,.,TRBJ2-2
TGTGCCAGCAGCCAGACAGCCGTGGGGGGAGCCCAGCATTTT,CASSQTAVGGAQHF,TRBV4-2,.,.,TRBJ1-5
TGTGCCAGCAGTTATGGGGTAGCGGGGGGCGAGGAGACCCAGTACTTC,CASSYGVAGGEETQYF,TRBV6-5,TRBD2,.,TRBJ2-5
TGCGCCAGCAGCCCAAGGGGACAGGAAGGCAATGAGCAGTTCTTC,CASSPRGQEGNEQFF,TRBV5-1,TRBD1,.,TRBJ2-1
TGTGCCAGTAGCCAGGGTGCTACTGGGGCCAACGTCCTGACTTTC,CASSQGATGANVLTF,TRBV19,.,few,TRBJ2-6
TGTGCCAGCAGCTTAGGGCCTAACTATGGCTACACCTTC,CASSLGPNYGYTF,TRBV7-8,.,few,TRBJ1-2
TGTGCCAGCAGGCCCGGGAGGGCCTACGAGCAGTACTTC,CASRPGRAYEQYF,TRBV6-5,TRBD2,.,TRBJ2-7
TGTGCCAGCAGCCAACTAGCAGGGGCAGCTTTCTTT,CASSQLAGAAFF,TRBV3-1/TRBV3-2,.,.,TRBJ1-1
TGTGCCAGCAGTCAAACCTACGAGCAGTACTTC,CASSQTYEQYF,TRBV6-2/TRBV6-3,.,.,TRBJ2-7
TGTGCCAGCAGCGTCGACAGGAATACTAACTATGGCTACACCTTC,CASSVDRNTNYGYTF,TRBV5-5,.,.,TRBJ1-2
TGTGCCAGCAGCAACCCAGGAAAAAATTCACCCCTCCACTTT,CASSNPGKNSPLHF,TRBV21-1,.,few,TRBJ1-6
TGTGCCAGCAGCTTCCGGACAGGACAAGAAGCTTTCTTT,CASSFRTGQEAFF,TRBV12-3/TRBV12-4,TRBD1,.,TRBJ1-1
TGTGCCACTAAACCCACACTAGCGGGGGCTTACAATGAGCAGTTCTTC,CATKPTLAGAYNEQFF,TRBV19,TRBD2,.,TRBJ2-1
TGCGCCAGCAGCTCCGGACAGGTTTCCTATGGCTACACCTTC,CASSSGQVSYGYTF,TRBV4-3,TRBD1,.,TRBJ1-2
TGTGCCAGCACCTTAGCGGGAGGCTTTGATGAGCAGTTCTTC,CASTLAGGFDEQFF,TRBV2,TRBD2,.,TRBJ2-1
TGTGCCAGCTCACAGGGGCGGAGCTCCTACAATGAGCAGTTCTTC,CASSQGRSSYNEQFF,TRBV18,.,.,TRBJ2-1
TGTGCCTGGAGCGACAGGGCTTGGGCTTTCTTT,CAWSDRAWAFF,TRBV30,TRBD1,.,TRBJ1-1
TGTGCCAGCAGCCAAGGATACGGTTTAAACGGCTACACCTTC,CASSQGYGLNGYTF,TRBV3-1/TRBV3-2,.,.,TRBJ1-2
TGTGCCAGCAGCGCGCAATCCGGGACAATCTATGGCTACACCTTC,CASSAQSGTIYGYTF,TRBV9,.,.,TRBJ1-2
TGTGCCACCAGCAGAGATCGTGCGGGGGCCGGTGGGGAGCTGTTTTTT,CATSRDRAGAGGELFF,TRBV15,.,.,TRBJ2-2
TGCGCCAGCAGCCAAGATAGAGGAGAGACCCAGTACTTC,CASSQDRGETQYF,TRBV4-3,.,.,TRBJ2-5
TGTGCCAGCAGCCAAGGGACAAGTAGTGGCTACACCTTC,CASSQGTSSGYTF,TRBV3-1/TRBV3-2,.,once,TRBJ1-2
TGTGCCAGCAGCCACCGGGACAGGGGAAGGGGTGAGCAGTTCTTC,CASSHRDRGRGEQFF,TRBV2,TRBD1,.,TRBJ2-1
TGTGCCAGTATGCCTTCTAACTCTGGAAACACCATATATTTT,CASMPSNSGNTIYF,TRBV7-9,.,.,TRBJ1-3
TGCGCCAGCAGTCGCTCAGGACAGTCCAACGCCGGGACGACACACCCGAGGCAAGAGACCCAGTACTTC,CASSRSGQSNAGTTHPRQETQYF,TRBV23-1,.,.,TRBJ2-5
TGTGCCAGCAGCTCGACCGGGACTTGGACGACTGAAGCTTTCTTT,CASSSTGTWTTEAFF,TRBV7-2,.,once,TRBJ1-1
TGTGCCAGTAAGCAGACAGGGGCTTATGGCTACACCTTC,CASKQTGAYGYTF,TRBV19,TRBD1,once,TRBJ1-2
TGCGCCAGCAGCCAAGCCGGGACAAGGGGCCTCTATGGCTACACCTTC,CASSQAGTRGLYGYTF,TRBV4-3,.,.,TRBJ1-2
TGCGCCAGCAGCCTAATAGGGGGCGGAGAAAAACTGTTTTTT,CASSLIGGGEKLFF,TRBV4-1,TRBD1,.,TRBJ1-4
TGTGCCATCAGTGAGCCGAGACAGGGTTTTAATTCACCCCTCCACTTT,CAISEPRQGFNSPLHF,TRBV10-3,TRBD1,.,TRBJ1-6